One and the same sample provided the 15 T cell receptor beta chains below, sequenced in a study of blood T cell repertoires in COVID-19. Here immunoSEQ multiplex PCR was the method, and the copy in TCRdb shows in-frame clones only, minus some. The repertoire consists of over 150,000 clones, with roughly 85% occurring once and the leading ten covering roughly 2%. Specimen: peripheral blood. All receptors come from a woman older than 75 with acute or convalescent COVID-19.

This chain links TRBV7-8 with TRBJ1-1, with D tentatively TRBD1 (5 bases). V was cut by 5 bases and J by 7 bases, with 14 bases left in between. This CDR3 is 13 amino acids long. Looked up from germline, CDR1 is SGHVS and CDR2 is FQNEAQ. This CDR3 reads CASSPRQKIEAFF. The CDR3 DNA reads TGTGCCAGCAGCCCAAGACAGAAGATTGAAGCTTTCTTT.

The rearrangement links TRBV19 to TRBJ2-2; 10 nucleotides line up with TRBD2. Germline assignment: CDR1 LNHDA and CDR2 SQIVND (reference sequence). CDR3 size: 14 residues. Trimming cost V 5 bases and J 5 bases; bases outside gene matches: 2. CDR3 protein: CASSEAGGTGELFF. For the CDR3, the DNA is TGTGCCAGTAGTGAAGCGGGAGGGACCGGGGAGCTGTTTTTT.

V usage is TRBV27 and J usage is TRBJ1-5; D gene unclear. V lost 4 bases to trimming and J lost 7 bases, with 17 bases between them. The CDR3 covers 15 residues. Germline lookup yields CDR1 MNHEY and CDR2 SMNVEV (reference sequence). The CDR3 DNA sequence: TGTGCCAGCAGTTCCTCTGTCGGCATGGGCCAGCCCCAGCATTTT. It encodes CASSSSVGMGQPQHF.

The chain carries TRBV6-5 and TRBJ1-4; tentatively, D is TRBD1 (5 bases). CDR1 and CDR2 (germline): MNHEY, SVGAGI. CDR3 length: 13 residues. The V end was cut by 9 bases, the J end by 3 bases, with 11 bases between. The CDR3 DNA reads TGTGCCAGTCACCAGGGTGCTAATGAAAAACTGTTTTTT. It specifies CASHQGANEKLFF.

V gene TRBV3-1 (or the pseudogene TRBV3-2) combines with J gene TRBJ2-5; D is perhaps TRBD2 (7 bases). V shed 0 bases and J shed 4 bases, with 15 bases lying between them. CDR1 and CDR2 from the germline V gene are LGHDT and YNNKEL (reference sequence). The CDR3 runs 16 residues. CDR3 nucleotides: TGTGCCAGCAGCCAAGAGGGTAGGGGGGGCGGAGAGACCCAGTACTTC. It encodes CASSQEGRGGGETQYF.

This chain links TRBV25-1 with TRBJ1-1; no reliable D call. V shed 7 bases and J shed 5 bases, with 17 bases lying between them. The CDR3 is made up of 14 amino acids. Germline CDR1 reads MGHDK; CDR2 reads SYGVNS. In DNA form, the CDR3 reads TGTGCCAGCACCCCTGGGCGCGTCGCTACTGAAGCTTTCTTT. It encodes CASTPGRVATEAFF.

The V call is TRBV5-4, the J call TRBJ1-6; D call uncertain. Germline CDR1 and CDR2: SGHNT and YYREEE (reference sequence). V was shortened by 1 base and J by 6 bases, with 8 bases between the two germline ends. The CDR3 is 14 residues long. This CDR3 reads CASSLFGSNSPLHF. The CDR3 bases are TGTGCCAGCAGCTTGTTTGGCAGTAATTCACCCCTCCACTTT.

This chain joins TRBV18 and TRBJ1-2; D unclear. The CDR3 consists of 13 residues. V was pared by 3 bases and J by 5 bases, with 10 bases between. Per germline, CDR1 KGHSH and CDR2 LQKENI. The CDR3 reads CASSPLAEYGYTF. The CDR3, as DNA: TGTGCCAGCTCACCCCTGGCTGAATATGGCTACACCTTC.

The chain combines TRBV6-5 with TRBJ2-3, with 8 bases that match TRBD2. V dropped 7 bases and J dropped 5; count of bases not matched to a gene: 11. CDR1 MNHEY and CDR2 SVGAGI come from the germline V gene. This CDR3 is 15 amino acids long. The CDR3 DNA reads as TGTGCCAGCATCCCCAATCCGGGGGGGGTAGATACGCAGTATTTT. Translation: CASIPNPGGVDTQYF.

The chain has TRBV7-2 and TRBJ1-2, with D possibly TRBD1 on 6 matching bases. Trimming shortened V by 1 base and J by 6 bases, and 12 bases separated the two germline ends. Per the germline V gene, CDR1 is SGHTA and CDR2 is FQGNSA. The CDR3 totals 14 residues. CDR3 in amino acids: CASSLDQGLDGYTF. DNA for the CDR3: TGTGCCAGCAGCTTAGATCAGGGGCTGGATGGCTACACCTTC.

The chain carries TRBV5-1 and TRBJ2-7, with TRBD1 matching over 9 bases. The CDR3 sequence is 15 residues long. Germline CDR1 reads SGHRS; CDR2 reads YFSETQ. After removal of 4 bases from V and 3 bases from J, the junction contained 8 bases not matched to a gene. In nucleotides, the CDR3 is TGCGCCAGCAGCGCCGGACAGGGGCCCTACTACGAGCAGTACTTC. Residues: CASSAGQGPYYEQYF.

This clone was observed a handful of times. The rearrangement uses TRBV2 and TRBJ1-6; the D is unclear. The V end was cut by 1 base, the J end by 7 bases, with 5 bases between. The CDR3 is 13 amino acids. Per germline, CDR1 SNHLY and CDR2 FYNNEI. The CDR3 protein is CASSEVANSPLHF. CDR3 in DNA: TGTGCCAGCAGTGAAGTAGCCAATTCACCCCTCCACTTT.

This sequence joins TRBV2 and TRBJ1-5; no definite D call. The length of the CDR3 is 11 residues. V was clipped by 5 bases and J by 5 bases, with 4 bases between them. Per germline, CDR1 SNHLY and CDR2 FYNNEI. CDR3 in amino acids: CASSLDQPQHF. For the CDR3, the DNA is TGTGCCAGCAGTTTAGATCAGCCCCAGCATTTT.

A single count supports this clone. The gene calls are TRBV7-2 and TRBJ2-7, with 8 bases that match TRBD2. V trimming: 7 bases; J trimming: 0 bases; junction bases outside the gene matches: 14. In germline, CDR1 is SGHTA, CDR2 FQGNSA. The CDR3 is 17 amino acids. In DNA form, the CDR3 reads TGTGCCAGCACCCGGACGGCTAGCGGGCTACTCTCCTACGAGCAGTACTTC. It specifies CASTRTASGLLSYEQYF.

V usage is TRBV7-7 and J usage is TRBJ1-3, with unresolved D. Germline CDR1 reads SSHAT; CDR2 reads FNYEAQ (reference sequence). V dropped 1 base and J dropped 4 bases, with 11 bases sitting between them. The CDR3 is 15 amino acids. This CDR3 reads CASSLDNSYGNTIYF. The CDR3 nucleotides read TGTGCCAGCAGCTTAGACAATTCGTACGGAAACACCATATATTTT.